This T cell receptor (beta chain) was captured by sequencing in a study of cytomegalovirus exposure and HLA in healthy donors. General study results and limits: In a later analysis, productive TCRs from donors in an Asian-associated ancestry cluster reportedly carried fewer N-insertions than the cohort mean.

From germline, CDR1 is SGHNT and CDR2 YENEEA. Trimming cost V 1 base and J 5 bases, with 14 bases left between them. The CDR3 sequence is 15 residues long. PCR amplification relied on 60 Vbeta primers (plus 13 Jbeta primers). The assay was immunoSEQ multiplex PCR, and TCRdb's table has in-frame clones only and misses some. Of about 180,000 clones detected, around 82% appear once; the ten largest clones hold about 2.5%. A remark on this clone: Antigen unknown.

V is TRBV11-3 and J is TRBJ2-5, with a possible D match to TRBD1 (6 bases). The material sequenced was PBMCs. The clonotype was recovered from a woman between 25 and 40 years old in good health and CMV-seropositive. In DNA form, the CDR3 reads TGTGCCAGCAGCTTAGGCAGGGGACGGTGGGAGACCCAGTACTTC. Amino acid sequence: CASSLGRGRWETQYF.